This TCR beta chain emerged from a study of cytomegalovirus exposure and HLA in healthy donors. This clone was observed a handful of times. The junction and the germline gene differ at one end; a read error may be behind it. The PCR ran on 60 Vbeta and 13 Jbeta primers. Some clones are missing from TCRdb's copy, which holds only in-frame ones; the method was immunoSEQ multiplex PCR. Of more than 95,000 clones listed, 9% to 10% are singletons. The CDR3 totals 17 residues. The germline V gene encodes CDR1 LGHNA and CDR2 YNFKEQ. The source is a young man in good health and CMV-seronegative. Material: PBMCs. The chain recombines TRBV4-2 with TRBJ2-2; 10 bases are shared with TRBD1. The CDR3 spells CASSQVRTGGNPGELFF. As DNA, the CDR3 is TGTGCCAGCAGCCAAGTGCGGACAGGGGGGAACCCCGGGGAGCTGTTTTTT.